The clone carrying this TCR beta chain was counted only a few times. The CDR3 loop spans 18 amino acids. The ends lost 6 bases at V and 0 bases at J; junction bases unmatched: 6. Germline CDR1 and CDR2: MNHEY and SVGAGI. These data come from a study of T-cell reconstitution after alpha-beta-depleted transplantation in children. This sample's TCRbeta library carried unique molecular identifier barcodes. MiXCR, applied by TCRdb to the PCR reads, yields one record per CDR3 protein. The sample shows about 460,000 distinct CDR3 sequences, around an eighth of them seen only once. This chain links TRBV6-5 with TRBJ2-2; 14 bases align to TRBD2. The sequences come from PBMCs from the stem cell graft donor, collected from the stem cell graft. The sequence was obtained from a human donor who donated a stem cell graft to a child with combined immunodeficiency. The CDR3 protein is CASRRGTSGGPNTGELFF. As DNA, the CDR3 is TGTGCCAGCAGGAGAGGGACTAGCGGGGGACCGAACACCGGGGAGCTGTTTTTT.